This T cell receptor beta chain stems from a study of breast tumors, draining lymph nodes, adjacent tissues (dated by TCRdb to 2016 to 2017). Regarding the study in general: In breast cancer patients, the study compared the TCR beta repertoires of tumor, adjacent nontumor tissue and axillary lymph nodes. The study was designed to assess the relationships and possible T-cell exchange between tumor, surrounding tissue and draining lymph node repertoires in human breast cancer. The paper's findings and limits, for the study overall: Tumor and nontumor tissue repertoires were found to be significantly more similar in luminal-like than in basal-like breast cancer. The data were considered consistent with most tumor T cells being derived from the lymph node and subsequently expanding within tumor tissue. Tumor T-cell repertoires showed less diversity than lymph node repertoires and more diversity than nontumor tissue repertoires, and tumor T-cell repertoires showed preferential V and J gene usage. The conclusion that tumor T cells originate in lymph nodes was framed as consistent with a hypothesis rather than directly demonstrated.

This clonotype was seen just once. Its antigen is not yet known. No qualities accompany the bases; no much larger clone lies one base away. Weak support is all one read offers. Data came from an Illumina HiSeq 2000. Multiplex PCR amplification was used to build the TCR beta chain libraries. High-throughput sequencing was used to analyze the amplified TCR beta chain products. Clones were called with MiXCR by TCRdb after fastp trimmed the public reads at Q25, and only in-frame beta chains were retained. Every entry covers one CDR3 protein and lists the most common genes and DNA from its rows. The sample data list around 300,000 distinct CDR3 sequences, and around 30% of these were observed just once. The ten largest clones take up 1.1% of the sample. The lymph node samples were taken from the axillary draining lymph nodes of breast cancer patients. The CDR3 runs 18 amino acids, cysteine and phenylalanine included. Only the CDR3 DNA is retained, 54 bases long and in frame from the first base. Trimmed from V: 6 bases; trimmed from J: 4 bases; junction bases lacking a gene match: 12. The CDR1 and CDR2 encoded by the germline V gene (reference sequence) are SEHNR and FQNEAQ.

The clonotype originates from a female donor with breast cancer. Some clones in this sample may be carry-over from other donors' samples. The sample taken for sequencing was axillary lymph node tissue. The chain employs TRBV7-9 and TRBJ2-3, with 14 bases aligning to TRBD2. The CDR3 is CASRPGTSGRTSADTQYF. The DNA sequence follows: TGTGCCAGCAGACCCGGGACTAGCGGGAGAACAAGCGCAGATACGCAGTATTTT.